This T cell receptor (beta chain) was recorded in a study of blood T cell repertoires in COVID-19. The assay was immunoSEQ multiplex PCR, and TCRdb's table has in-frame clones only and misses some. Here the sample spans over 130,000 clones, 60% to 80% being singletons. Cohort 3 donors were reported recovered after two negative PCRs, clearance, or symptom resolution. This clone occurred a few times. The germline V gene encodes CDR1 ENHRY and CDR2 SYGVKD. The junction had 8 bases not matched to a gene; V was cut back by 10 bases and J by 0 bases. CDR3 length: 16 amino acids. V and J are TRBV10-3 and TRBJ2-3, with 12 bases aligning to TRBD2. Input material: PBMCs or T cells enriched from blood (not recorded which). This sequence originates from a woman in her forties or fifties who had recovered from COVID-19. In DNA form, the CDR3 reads TGTGCCACCGGTCGGCTAGCGGGGGGGAGCACAGATACGCAGTATTTT. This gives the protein CATGRLAGGSTDTQYF.